One sample yielded the 13 T cell receptor beta chains listed below, sequenced in a study of beta chain features in type 1 diabetes. Notes on the study in general: Type 1 diabetes patients had moderately but significantly shorter TCRB CDR3s in all four CD4+ subsets.

Sequencing targeted expressed TCRB transcripts, as all isolated RNA had been reverse transcribed. Libraries were prepared by immunoSEQ multiplex PCR; TCRdb keeps only in-frame clonotypes and omits some of them. Of 640,000 or so clones in the sample, over 10% were seen once. The antigens these receptors bind are not known. Sequencing was done on a sample of naive CD4+ T cells from blood. These receptors were collected from a man younger than 30 with type 1 diabetes.

This clone was counted a few times. The CDR3 nucleotides read TGTGCCAGCAGTTTCCAGGGCTCCTATAATTCACCCCTCCACTTT. Encoded protein: CASSFQGSYNSPLHF. This chain joins TRBV28 and TRBJ1-6, with a possible D match to TRBD1 (5 bases). The CDR3 has 15 amino acids. Germline V gene lookup returns CDR1 MDHEN and CDR2 SYDVKM. The germline V and J ends were trimmed by 3 bases and 0 bases, with 6 bases remaining between them.

This clone was recorded a few times. The V and J genes are TRBV7-9 and TRBJ2-3; a possible D gene is TRBD2 (6 bases). CDR1 and CDR2 from the germline V gene are SEHNR and FQNEAQ (reference sequence). V lost 7 bases and J 1 base, leaving 9 bases between the germline ends. The CDR3 covers 13 residues. The CDR3 nucleotides are TGTGCCAGCATGGGCGGGGGCACAGATACGCAGTATTTT. Protein sequence: CASMGGGTDTQYF.

In its sample, this clone was seen a few times. V is TRBV25-1 and J is TRBJ2-1, with TRBD1 identical over 9 bases. Germline values: CDR1 MGHDK, CDR2 SYGVNS. The V gene end was trimmed by 4 bases and the J gene end by 5 bases; junction bases not matched to a gene: 6. The CDR3 spans 15 residues. The CDR3 nucleotides read TGTGCCAGCAGTGCCGGGACAGGGTGGAACAATGAGCAGTTCTTC. This sequence encodes CASSAGTGWNNEQFF.

J is TRBJ2-7 and V is TRBV7-6; 7 bases match TRBD1. CDR1 is SGHVS and CDR2 is FNYEAQ in the germline V gene. V trimming: 1 base; J trimming: 4 bases; junction bases outside the gene matches: 7. This CDR3 spans 15 amino acids. CDR3 coding DNA: TGTGCCAGCAGCTTAGTGTCCAGGGGGAATTACGAGCAGTACTTC. It codes for CASSLVSRGNYEQYF.

This chain joins TRBV29-1 and TRBJ1-1, with D perhaps matching TRBD1 (5 bases). The CDR3 totals 12 residues. In germline, CDR1 is SQVTM, CDR2 ANQGSEA. With 2 bases removed from V and 9 bases from J, the gap between germline ends came to 13 bases. The CDR3 DNA is TGCAGCGTTGAAAGAAGGGGTAGTAAAGCTTTCTTT. This encodes CSVERRGSKAFF.

This clone was seen more than once but under ten times. The chain recombines TRBV7-9 with TRBJ2-3; either TRBD1 or TRBD2 may supply D (5 bases each). Germline loops: CDR1 SEHNR, CDR2 FQNEAQ (reference sequence). With 5 bases removed from V and 0 bases from J, the gap between germline ends came to 18 bases. This CDR3 is 17 amino acids long. The CDR3 reads CASSPISGGSSTDTQYF. The CDR3 DNA reads as TGTGCCAGCAGCCCCATCAGTGGGGGATCTAGCACAGATACGCAGTATTTT.

This CDR3 reads CSVVLSRGLSDTQYF. The CDR3 DNA is TGCAGCGTTGTCCTCTCTCGAGGCCTGTCAGATACGCAGTATTTT. V gene TRBV29-1 combines with J gene TRBJ2-3; D unresolved. The germline V gene encodes CDR1 SQVTM and CDR2 ANQGSEA. This CDR3 comprises 15 residues. Trimming left V 4 bases short and J 4 bases short, with 18 bases between.

This clone was observed a few times. The chain joins TRBV5-4 to TRBJ2-7, with D possibly being TRBD1 or TRBD2 (5 bases each). CDR1 is SGHNT and CDR2 is YYREEE in the germline V gene (reference sequence). There are 14 residues in the CDR3. V gave up 3 bases and J gave up 4 bases, with 14 bases separating them. CDR3: CASSSGPDLYEQYF. CDR3 bases: TGTGCCAGCAGCTCGGGACCTGATCTGTACGAGCAGTACTTC.

This clone has only a few counts. V usage is TRBV7-9 and J usage is TRBJ2-4; 7 bases line up with TRBD1. Germline loops: CDR1 SEHNR, CDR2 FQNEAQ (reference sequence). CDR3 size: 15 residues. V was pared by 4 bases and J by 7 bases, with 10 bases of the junction left unmatched. Written as DNA, the CDR3 is TGTGCCAGCAGCTCCTTTAGGGGGACAGTGAACATTCAGTACTTC. This gives the protein CASSSFRGTVNIQYF.

This clone was seen only a few times. The rearrangement links TRBV10-3 to TRBJ2-7; TRBD1 agrees at 9 bases. In germline, CDR1 is ENHRY, CDR2 SYGVKD. The length of the CDR3 is 18 residues. The V gene end was trimmed by 5 bases and the J gene end by 2 bases; junction bases not matched to a gene: 16. The CDR3 loop is CAISPRGRAGTGTYEQYF. CDR3 DNA sequence: TGTGCCATCAGTCCCCGGGGACGTGCCGGGACAGGGACCTACGAGCAGTACTTC.

This clone was detected a few times. In the same sample, other DNA sequences code for this CDR3. The chain links TRBV2 to TRBJ1-2, with 9 bases identical to TRBD1. The CDR3 loop spans 14 amino acids. V gave up 6 bases and J gave up 2 bases; unmatched junction bases: 4. Germline V CDR1 and CDR2: SNHLY, FYNNEI. The CDR3: CASSPGQGNYGYTF. The CDR3 DNA sequence: TGTGCCAGCAGCCCGGGACAGGGCAACTATGGCTACACCTTC.

This clone was seen more than once but under ten times. The chain is built from TRBV28 and TRBJ2-2; D is uncertain. This CDR3 has 14 residues. The germline CDR1 and CDR2 sequences are MDHEN and SYDVKM. The V and J ends lost 4 bases and 0 bases respectively, with 6 bases between them. The CDR3 loop is CASSSASNTGELFF. For the CDR3, the DNA is TGTGCCAGCAGTTCCGCTTCGAACACCGGGGAGCTGTTTTTT.

V is TRBV14 and J is TRBJ1-2; a weak D match, TRBD1 (6 bases). Per the germline V gene, CDR1 is SGHDN and CDR2 is FVKESK. CDR3 size: 15 residues. Trimming took off 3 bases at V and 4 bases at J, with 15 bases between the two ends. The CDR3 bases are TGTGCCAGCAGCCAGGGGGGCGCCCACTCCTATGGCTACACCTTC. Translated, it gives CASSQGGAHSYGYTF.